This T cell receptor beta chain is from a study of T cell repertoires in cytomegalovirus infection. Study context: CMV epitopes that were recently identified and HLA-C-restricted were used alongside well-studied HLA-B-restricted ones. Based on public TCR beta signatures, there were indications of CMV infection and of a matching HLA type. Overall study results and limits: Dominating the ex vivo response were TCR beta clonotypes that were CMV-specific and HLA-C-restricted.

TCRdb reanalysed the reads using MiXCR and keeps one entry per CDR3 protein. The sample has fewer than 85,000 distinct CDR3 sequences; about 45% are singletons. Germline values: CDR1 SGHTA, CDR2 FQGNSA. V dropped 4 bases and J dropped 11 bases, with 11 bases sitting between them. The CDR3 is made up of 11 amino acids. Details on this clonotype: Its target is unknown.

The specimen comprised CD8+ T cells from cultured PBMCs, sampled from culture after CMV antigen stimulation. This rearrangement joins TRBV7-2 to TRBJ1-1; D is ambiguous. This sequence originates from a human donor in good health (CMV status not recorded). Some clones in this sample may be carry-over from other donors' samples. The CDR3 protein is CASSSVWVAFF. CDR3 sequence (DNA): TGTGCCAGCAGCTCAGTATGGGTGGCTTTCTTT.